One and the same sample provided the 12 T cell receptor beta chains below, sequenced in a study of T cells in Graves' hyperthyroidism and ophthalmopathy. Amplified regions were TCR beta CDR3 sequences from RNA transcripts. With the HTBI primer set, the TCR CDR3 went through a first round of RT-PCR. Each CDR3 protein gets one entry after TCRdb re-called the multiplex PCR reads with MiXCR. The sample records approximately 590,000 distinct CDR3 sequences, around 46% being singletons. The sample taken for sequencing was peripheral blood or thyroid tissue (not recorded which). Receptors were obtained from a young woman with Graves' hyperthyroidism.

This clonotype was observed a few times. The chain couples TRBV2 to TRBJ2-7; possible D gene TRBD2, 5 bases. The CDR3 has 12 residues. Trimming took 8 bases from V and 5 from J, leaving 13 bases between them. Germline CDR1 SNHLY, CDR2 FYNNEI. Written as DNA, the CDR3 is TGTGCCAGCTCCTCTGGAGGCCACGAGCAGTACTTC. Encoded protein: CASSSGGHEQYF.

A word on this clonotype: A much bigger clone sits one base away, suggesting this may be a read error. Here the CDR3 DNA reads TGCAGCGTATCCGGGACTAGCACTAGCTCCTACGAGCAGTACTTC. Protein: CSVSGTSTSSYEQYF. This chain joins TRBV20-1 and TRBJ2-7; 9 bases line up with TRBD2. The CDR3 covers 15 residues. Germline CDR1 and CDR2: DFQATT and SNEGSKA (reference sequence).

The chain uses TRBV7-9 and TRBJ2-6; D is undetermined. The germline gives CDR1 SEHNR, CDR2 FQNEAQ (reference sequence). The V end was cut by 2 bases, the J end by 0 bases, with 11 bases between. This CDR3 region has 17 residues. CDR3 DNA: TGTGCCAGCAGCTTACCGGACCGCCTCTCTGGGGCCAACGTCCTGACTTTC. It yields the protein CASSLPDRLSGANVLTF.

This chain uses TRBV5-1 with TRBJ1-5; TRBD1 matches at 9 bases. V shed 0 bases, J shed 0 bases, and the junction held 1 base outside the gene matches. Germline V lookup: CDR1 SGHRS, CDR2 YFSETQ. The CDR3 has 16 amino acids. The CDR3 region is CASSLGTGDSNQPQHF. The CDR3 DNA reads as TGCGCCAGCAGCTTGGGGACAGGGGATAGCAATCAGCCCCAGCATTTT.

The chain combines TRBV7-3 with TRBJ2-2; TRBD1 matches at 7 bases. CDR3 size: 13 residues. The junction had 3 bases not matched to a gene; V was cut back by 5 bases and J by 6 bases. Germline V gene data show CDR1 as SGHTA and CDR2 as FQGTGA. The CDR3 loop reads CASSRQGAGELFF. CDR3 nucleotides: TGTGCCAGCAGCCGGCAGGGGGCCGGGGAGCTGTTTTTT.

The chain recombines TRBV29-1 with TRBJ2-5, with D hard to call. V lost 6 bases to trimming and J lost 5 bases, with 10 bases between them. This CDR3 contains 11 residues. The germline CDR1 and CDR2 sequences are SQVTM and ANQGSEA. The CDR3 spells CSVARTETQYF. The CDR3 bases are TGCAGCGTGGCCAGGACGGAGACCCAGTACTTC.

In this sample, this clonotype turned up a few times. This rearrangement joins TRBV7-9 to TRBJ1-5; 8 bases agree with TRBD1. J lost 4 bases, V lost 8 bases, and 10 bases had no gene match. CDR1 and CDR2 from the germline V gene are SEHNR and FQNEAQ (reference sequence). The CDR3 consists of 15 residues. In nucleotides, the CDR3 is TGTGCCAGCCGCCGTGGGACAGGAGTAAATCAGCCCCAGCATTTT. Protein: CASRRGTGVNQPQHF.

This clonotype was seen at least ten times. The genes are TRBV15 and TRBJ2-7, with D unclear. Germline assignment: CDR1 LNHNV and CDR2 YYDKDF (reference sequence). The V end was cut by 1 base, the J end by 3 bases, with 7 bases between. CDR3 size: 13 residues. The CDR3 DNA reads as TGTGCCACCAGCAGAGGGGTCAGCTACGAGCAGTACTTC. This gives the protein CATSRGVSYEQYF.

The sample holds many counts of this clonotype. The chain couples TRBV29-1 to TRBJ2-7, with 8 positions matching TRBD2. The CDR3 is 16 amino acids. In germline, CDR1 is SQVTM, CDR2 ANQGSEA. Trimming cost V 6 bases and J 2 bases; bases outside gene matches: 15. The CDR3 DNA sequence: TGCAGCGTCGTAGGACTAGCAGCGTACGGGGCCTACGAGCAGTACTTC. Translation: CSVVGLAAYGAYEQYF.

This rearrangement joins TRBV29-1 to TRBJ1-2; TRBD1 might be the D (6 bases). With 3 bases removed from V and 8 bases from J, the gap between germline ends came to 13 bases. The length of the CDR3 is 12 residues. Germline CDR1 and CDR2: SQVTM and ANQGSEA. In DNA, the CDR3 is TGCAGCGTTGATTTCTTTGGGGGCGGCTACACCTTC. Translated: CSVDFFGGGYTF.

This clonotype appeared many times. V and J are TRBV2 and TRBJ1-2; possibly TRBD1 for D (6 bases). V dropped 3 bases and J dropped 10 bases, with 9 bases sitting between them. Germline V CDR1 and CDR2: SNHLY, FYNNEI. The CDR3 contains 11 residues. DNA for the CDR3: TGTGCCAGCAGTGATGCAGGGGACTACACCTTC. It codes for CASSDAGDYTF. Drawing the rest from reference TRBV2 and TRBJ1-2, the complete variable domain is EPEVTQTPSHQVTQMGQEVILRCVPISNHLYFYWYRQILGQKVEFLVSFYNNEISEKSEIFDDQFSVERPDGSNFTLKIRSTKLEDSAMYFCASSDAGDYTFGSGTRLTVV.

In the case of this clonotype: Since no conserved phenylalanine or tryptophan closes the CDR3, a read error is the likely cause. V usage is TRBV4-1 and J usage is TRBJ1-6; D perhaps matches TRBD1 (5 bases). Trimming stripped 4 bases from V and 5 bases from J, with 12 bases between. Germline CDR1 reads MGHRA; CDR2 reads YSYEKL. CDR3 length: 15 residues. The CDR3 DNA is TGCGCCAGCAGCCTGGGGACGGCAAATAATTCACCCCTCCACTCT. It encodes CASSLGTANNSPLHS.